A single sample gave rise to the 5 T cell receptor beta chains below, sequenced in a study of Graves' ophthalmopathy and Graves' hyperthyroidism. CDR3 regions of TCR beta were amplified from RNA transcripts. First-round RT-PCR relied on HTBI primers, and a second-round multiplex PCR came next. TCRdb fed the multiplex PCR reads into MiXCR, producing one record per CDR3 protein. The sample contains about 370,000 distinct CDR3 sequences, roughly a sixth of which appear only once. Sequencing used peripheral blood. These receptor sequences come from an adult woman with stable Graves' hyperthyroidism.

The rearrangement links TRBV4-1 to TRBJ2-7; TRBD1 agrees at 9 bases. Germline CDR1 reads MGHRA; CDR2 reads YSYEKL. Unmatched junction bases numbered 13, after V lost 0 bases and J lost 4 bases. The CDR3 loop spans 18 amino acids. This CDR3 reads CASSQDPHGQGLWYEQYF. The CDR3 nucleotides read TGCGCCAGCAGCCAAGATCCCCACGGACAGGGGCTTTGGTACGAGCAGTACTTC.

Ten or more counts support this clonotype. V is TRBV10-3 and J is TRBJ1-1, with D possibly being TRBD1 (6 bases). This CDR3 has 13 amino acids. V gave up 7 bases and J gave up 4 bases, with 13 bases separating them. Germline V gene sequence: CDR1 ENHRY, CDR2 SYGVKD. CDR3 amino acids: CAIMEGEGTEAFF. CDR3 nucleotides: TGTGCCATCATGGAGGGGGAGGGCACTGAAGCTTTCTTT.

This clonotype was counted ten times or more. This CDR3 is CSAQPLNTEAFF. As DNA, the CDR3 is TGCAGTGCGCAGCCATTGAACACTGAAGCTTTCTTT. The V and J genes are TRBV20-1 and TRBJ1-1; D gene uncertain. Trimming took off 6 bases at V and 0 bases at J, with 8 bases between the two ends. The CDR3 has 12 amino acids. Germline CDR1 DFQATT, CDR2 SNEGSKA (reference sequence).

Concerning this clonotype itself: This could be a read error, since a much larger clone is one nucleotide away. A read error is likely, as this CDR3 ends without the conserved phenylalanine or tryptophan. The V gene is TRBV19, the J gene TRBJ1-3; D is uncertain. This CDR3 is 14 amino acids long. The V gene's germline CDR1 is LNHDA and CDR2 SQIVND (reference sequence). V was cut by 4 bases and J by 2 bases, with 9 bases left in between. CDR3 in DNA: TGTGCCAGTAGTAGGATTTACCCTGGAAACACCATATATCTT. It specifies CASSRIYPGNTIYL.

This clonotype was found many times. The chain uses TRBV6-5 and TRBJ2-7, with D perhaps TRBD2 (6 bases). This CDR3 contains 13 residues. Germline CDR1 MNHEY, CDR2 SVGAGI. Deletions cut 7 bases from V and 1 base from J, with 11 bases between. This CDR3 reads CASTGVRSYEQYF. The CDR3 DNA reads TGTGCCAGCACGGGAGTTCGGTCCTACGAGCAGTACTTC.